This TCR beta chain is drawn from a study of T-cell memory formation after mild COVID-19. This clonotype was counted between two and nine times. TCRdb ran MiXCR on the 5' RACE reads and lists one entry per CDR3 protein. This table holds about 500,000 distinct CDR3 sequences, roughly 22% found once. The sequenced material came from PBMCs or a T cell subset sorted from them (not recorded which). The clonotype originates from an adult woman who had mild COVID-19 (a few samples of this study predate the infection). Cell type and time point are not known.

As DNA, the CDR3 is TGCGCCAGCAGCCAGAGACTAGCGGACCAAGAGACCCAGTACTTC. This codes for CASSQRLADQETQYF. This rearrangement joins TRBV4-3 to TRBJ2-5; the match to TRBD2 covers 9 bases. Trimming removed 3 bases from V and 0 bases from J; junction bases left unmatched: 2. The CDR3 is 15 amino acids. Germline CDR1 LGHNA, CDR2 YSLEER.